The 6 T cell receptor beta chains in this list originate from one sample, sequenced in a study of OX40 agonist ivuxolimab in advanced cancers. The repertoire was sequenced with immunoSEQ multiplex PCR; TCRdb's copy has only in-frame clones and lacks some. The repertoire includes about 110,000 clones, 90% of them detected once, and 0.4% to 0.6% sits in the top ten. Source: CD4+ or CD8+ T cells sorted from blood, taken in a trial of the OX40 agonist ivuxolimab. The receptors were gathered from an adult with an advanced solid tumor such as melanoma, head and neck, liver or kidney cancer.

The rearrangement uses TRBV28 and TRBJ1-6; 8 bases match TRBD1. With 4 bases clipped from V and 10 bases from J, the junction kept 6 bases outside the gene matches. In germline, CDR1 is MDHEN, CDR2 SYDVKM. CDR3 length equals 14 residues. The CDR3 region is CASSSQDRASPLHF. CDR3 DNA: TGTGCCAGCAGTTCCCAGGACAGGGCCTCACCCCTCCACTTT.

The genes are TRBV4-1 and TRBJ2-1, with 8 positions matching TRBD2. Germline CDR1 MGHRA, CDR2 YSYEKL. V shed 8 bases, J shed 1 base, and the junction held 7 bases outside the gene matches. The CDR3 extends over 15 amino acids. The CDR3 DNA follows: TGCGCCAGCGGCACCGGGACTAGTTCCTACAATGAGCAGTTCTTC. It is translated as CASGTGTSSYNEQFF.

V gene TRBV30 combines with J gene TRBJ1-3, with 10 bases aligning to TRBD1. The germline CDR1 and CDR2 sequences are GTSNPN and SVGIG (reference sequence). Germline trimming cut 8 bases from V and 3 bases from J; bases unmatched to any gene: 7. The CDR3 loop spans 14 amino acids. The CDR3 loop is CAGLWTGGGNTIYF. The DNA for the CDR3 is TGTGCCGGACTTTGGACAGGGGGTGGAAACACCATATATTTT.

CDR3 in DNA: TGTGCCAGCTCACCATGGGGCAGCTATGGCTACACCTTC. Residues: CASSPWGSYGYTF. The genes are TRBV18 and TRBJ1-2; D is perhaps TRBD1 (5 bases). Germline V gives CDR1 KGHSH, CDR2 LQKENI. With 2 bases removed from V and 4 bases from J, the gap between germline ends came to 8 bases. CDR3 length equals 13 residues.

This CDR3 reads CASSSGTGGFYEQYF. In DNA, the CDR3 is TGTGCCAGCAGTTCCGGGACAGGGGGCTTCTACGAGCAGTACTTC. The chain is built from TRBV7-2 and TRBJ2-7, with 12 bases lining up with TRBD1. Germline values: CDR1 SGHTA, CDR2 FQGNSA. The junction had 6 bases not matched to a gene; V was cut back by 6 bases and J by 3 bases. The CDR3 has 15 amino acids.

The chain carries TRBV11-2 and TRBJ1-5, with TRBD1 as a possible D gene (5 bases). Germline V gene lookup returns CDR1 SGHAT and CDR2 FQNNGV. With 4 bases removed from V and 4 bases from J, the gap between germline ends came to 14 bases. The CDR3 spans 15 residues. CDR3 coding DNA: TGTGCCAGCAGCTGGGGCAGGACTGCGAATCAGCCCCAGCATTTT. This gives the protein CASSWGRTANQPQHF.